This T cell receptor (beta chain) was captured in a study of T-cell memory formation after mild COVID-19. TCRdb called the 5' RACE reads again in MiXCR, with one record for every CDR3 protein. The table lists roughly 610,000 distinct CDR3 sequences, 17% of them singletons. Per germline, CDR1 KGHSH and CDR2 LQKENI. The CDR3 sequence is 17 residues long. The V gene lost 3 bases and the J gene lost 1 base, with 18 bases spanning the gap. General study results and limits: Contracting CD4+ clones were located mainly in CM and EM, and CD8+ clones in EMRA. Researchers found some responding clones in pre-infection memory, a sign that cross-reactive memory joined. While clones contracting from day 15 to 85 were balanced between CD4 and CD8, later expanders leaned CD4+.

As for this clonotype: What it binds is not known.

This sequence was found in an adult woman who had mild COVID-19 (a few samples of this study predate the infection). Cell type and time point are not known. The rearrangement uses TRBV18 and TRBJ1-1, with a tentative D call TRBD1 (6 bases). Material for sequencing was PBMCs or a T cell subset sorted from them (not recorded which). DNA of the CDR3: TGTGCCAGCTCACCGCAACTACAGGGAACCCAGAACACTGAAGCTTTCTTT. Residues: CASSPQLQGTQNTEAFF.